Given below is one T cell receptor (beta chain) in context. As yet, its antigen is unknown. This sample is part of a study of cytotoxic CD8 clonotypes in ibrutinib-treated CLL. Study details: Among responders, some 25 were partial and 2 complete; after median roughly 68 months, approximately 15 stayed remitted and around twelve progressed. Response samples followed a median 12 months of treatment, range 6 to 36. Findings of the study overall: Pretreatment clonality was elevated relative to age-matched healthy donors and paralleled circulating CD8+ T-cell counts.

J was trimmed by 2 bases and V by 2 bases; bases with no gene match: 8. CDR1 and CDR2 (germline): LNHNV, YYDKDF (reference sequence). The CDR3 is 18 amino acids. TCRdb's table, derived via immunoSEQ multiplex PCR, lists solely in-frame clones and lacks some. The table has some 93,000 clones, approximately 82% seen once. This receptor was taken from a human donor with chronic lymphocytic leukemia. The sequencing here drew on PBMCs, taken after 12 months of ibrutinib treatment. The rearrangement uses TRBV15 and TRBJ2-6; 8 nucleotides agree with TRBD1. CDR3: CATSRSDRGVAGANVLTF. For the CDR3, the DNA is TGTGCCACCAGCAGAAGCGACAGGGGCGTTGCTGGGGCCAACGTCCTGACTTTC.